This T cell receptor (beta chain) appears in the sequencing data of a study of regulatory T cells in long-lasting Graves disease. The time point here: newly diagnosed GD, antithyroid drugs for less than 3 months. PBMC-derived RNA was used for the TCR library. Whole-study results and caveats: Newly diagnosed patients shared approximately 1,000 public clonotypes; persistent patients shared a few thousand.

Building of the TCR beta libraries involved iRepertoire HTBI primers and Arm-PCR of CDR3 regions. TCRdb itself ran the multiplex PCR reads through MiXCR, one entry per CDR3 protein. The data contain approximately 490,000 distinct CDR3 sequences, around 16% of them seen just once; the ten biggest clones take up over 9%. This clonotype occurred a few times. Its antigen is not known. These data were also reused for a study on T cells in Graves' hyperthyroidism and ophthalmopathy. That paper notes: HTBI primers were the set used in a first-round RT-PCR of the TCR CDR3.

The receptor's source is a man aged 35-49 years with Graves disease. The specimen was peripheral blood mononuclear cells (PBMCs), collected at new diagnosis, from a patient treated with antithyroid drugs.

CDR3 DNA sequence: TGTGCCAGCAGACTTAGATCGAACACCGGGGAGCTGTTTTTT. Residues: CASRLRSNTGELFF. This chain joins TRBV9 and TRBJ2-2; D ambiguous. V was pared by 5 bases and J by 0 bases, with 8 bases between. The CDR3 totals 14 residues. Germline V CDR1 and CDR2: SGDLS, YYNGEE.